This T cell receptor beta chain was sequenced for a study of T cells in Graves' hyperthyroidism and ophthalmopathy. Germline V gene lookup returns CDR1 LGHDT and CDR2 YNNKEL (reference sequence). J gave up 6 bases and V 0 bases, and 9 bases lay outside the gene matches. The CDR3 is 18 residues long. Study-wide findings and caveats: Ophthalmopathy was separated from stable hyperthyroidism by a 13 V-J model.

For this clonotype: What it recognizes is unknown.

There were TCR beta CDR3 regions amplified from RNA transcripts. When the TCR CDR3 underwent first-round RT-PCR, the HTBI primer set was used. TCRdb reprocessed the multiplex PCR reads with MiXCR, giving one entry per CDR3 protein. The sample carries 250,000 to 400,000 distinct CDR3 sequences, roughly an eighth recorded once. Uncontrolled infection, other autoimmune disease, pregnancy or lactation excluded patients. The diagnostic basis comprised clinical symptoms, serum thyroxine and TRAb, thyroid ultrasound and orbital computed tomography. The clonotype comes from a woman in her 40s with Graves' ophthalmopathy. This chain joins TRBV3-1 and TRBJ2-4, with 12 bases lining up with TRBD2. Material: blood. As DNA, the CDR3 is TGTGCCAGCAGCCAAGATAGTCTAGCGGGGGGGACGGGAAACATTCAGTACTTC. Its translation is CASSQDSLAGGTGNIQYF. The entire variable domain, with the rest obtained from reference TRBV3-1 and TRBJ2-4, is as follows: DTAVSQTPKYLVTQMGNDKSIKCEQNLGHDTMYWYKQDSKKFLKIMFSYNNKELIINETVPNRFSPKSPDKAHLNLHINSLELGDSAVYFCASSQDSLAGGTGNIQYFGAGTRLSVL.